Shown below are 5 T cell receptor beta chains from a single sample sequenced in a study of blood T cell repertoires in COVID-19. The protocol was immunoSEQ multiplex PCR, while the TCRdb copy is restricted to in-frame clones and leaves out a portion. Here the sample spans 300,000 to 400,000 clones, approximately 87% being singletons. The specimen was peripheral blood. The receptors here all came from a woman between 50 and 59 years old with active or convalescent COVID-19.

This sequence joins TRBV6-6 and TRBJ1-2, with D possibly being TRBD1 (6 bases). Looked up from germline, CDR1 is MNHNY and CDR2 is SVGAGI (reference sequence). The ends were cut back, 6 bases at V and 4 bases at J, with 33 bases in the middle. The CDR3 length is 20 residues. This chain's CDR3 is CASSRSTGRARMHGTYGYTF. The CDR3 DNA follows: TGTGCCAGCAGCAGATCAACAGGGAGGGCTCGAATGCACGGGACCTATGGCTACACCTTC.

In nucleotides, the CDR3 is TGCGCCAGCAGCCAAGAAATAGGTCGTCGGGATCGGCCGCTTTTCTTT. It specifies CASSQEIGRRDRPLFF. The rearrangement joins TRBV4-1 to TRBJ1-1; the D is unclear. Germline V CDR1 and CDR2: MGHRA, YSYEKL. V lost 0 bases to trimming and J lost 13 bases, with 24 bases between them. The CDR3 loop spans 16 amino acids.

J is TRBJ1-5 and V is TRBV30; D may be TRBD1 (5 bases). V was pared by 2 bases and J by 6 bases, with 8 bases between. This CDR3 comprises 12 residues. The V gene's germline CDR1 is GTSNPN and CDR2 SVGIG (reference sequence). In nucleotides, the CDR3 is TGTGCCTGGAGTAGGGGAATTCAGCCCCAGCATTTT. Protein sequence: CAWSRGIQPQHF.

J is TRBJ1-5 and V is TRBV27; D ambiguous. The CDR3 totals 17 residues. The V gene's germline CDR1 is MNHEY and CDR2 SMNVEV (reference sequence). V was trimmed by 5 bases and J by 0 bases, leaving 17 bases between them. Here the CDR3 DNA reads TGTGCCAGCAGTCCGCTCCGGGGAATTTATAGCAATCAGCCCCAGCATTTT. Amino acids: CASSPLRGIYSNQPQHF.

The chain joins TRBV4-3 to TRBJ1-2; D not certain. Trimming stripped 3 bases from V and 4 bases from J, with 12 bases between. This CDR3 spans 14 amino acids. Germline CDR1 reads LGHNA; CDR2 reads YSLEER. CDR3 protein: CASSQGPGGYGYTF. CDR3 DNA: TGCGCCAGCAGCCAGGGTCCTGGAGGCTATGGCTACACCTTC.